The rows below give T cell receptor beta chains drawn from one sample of a study of T cell responses to AZD1222 COVID-19 vaccine. Assay used: immunoSEQ multiplex PCR; TCRdb lists only in-frame clones, some missing. Counted here are about 83,000 clones, approximately 87% occurring once; the ten biggest clones make up 4% to 5.5%. The specimen was peripheral blood, collected on day 0 of MenACWY control vaccination. The source is an adult in good health. Each CDR3 is given with its conserved first and last residue. The D gene is left open where the match is weak. Rows may omit the clone size; those that give it use once, few, many or a size class.

v_call	clone_size	j_call	d_call	cdr3_nt	cdr3_aa
TRBV9	.	TRBJ2-7	.	TGTGCCAGCAGCGTTGGGCAGGGAAACTACGAGCAGTACTTC	CASSVGQGNYEQYF
TRBV19	.	TRBJ1-6	TRBD1	TGTGCCAGTAGTATAGACGCCGGGACAGGGGATTCACCCCTCCACTTT	CASSIDAGTGDSPLHF
TRBV10-3	.	TRBJ2-7	TRBD1	TGTGCCATCAGTGGGGGGGACAGGGAGGAAGGGCAGTACTTC	CAISGGDREEGQYF
TRBV5-1	.	TRBJ2-1	.	TGCGCCAGCAGCGCCCCCGATCATGAGCAGTTCTTC	CASSAPDHEQFF
TRBV7-9	.	TRBJ2-7	TRBD2	TGTGCCAGCAGCGCCCGGACTAGCGGCGTATACGAGCAGTACTTC	CASSARTSGVYEQYF
TRBV3-1/TRBV3-2	.	TRBJ2-1	TRBD2	TGTGCCAGCACCATCGACCGGGACTACTACAATGAGCAGTTCTTC	CASTIDRDYYNEQFF
TRBV6-6	few	TRBJ1-2	.	TGTGCCAGCAGAAGACAGGTTGAGTATGGCTACACCTTC	CASRRQVEYGYTF
TRBV30	once	TRBJ2-7	.	TGTGCCTGGATAGGAAAGGGCTACGAGCAGTACTTC	CAWIGKGYEQYF
TRBV28	few	TRBJ1-1	.	TGTGCCAGCAGTTTCCCCCCGCACGGAGAAGCTTTCTTT	CASSFPPHGEAFF
TRBV5-8	.	TRBJ2-3	TRBD1	TGTGCCAGCAGCTCTAAACAGGGGGCTAGCACAGATACGCAGTATTTT	CASSSKQGASTDTQYF
TRBV29-1	.	TRBJ1-1	.	TGCAGCGTTCGGAGTGACACTGAAGCTTTCTTT	CSVRSDTEAFF
TRBV5-6	.	TRBJ1-2	TRBD1	TGTGCCAGCACCGATACGACAGGGGTTGGCTACACCTTC	CASTDTTGVGYTF
TRBV30	few	TRBJ2-2	.	TGTGCCTGGAGTGTAGGCAGGGTGAACACCGGGGAGCTGTTTTTT	CAWSVGRVNTGELFF
TRBV12-1	.	TRBJ2-1	.	TGTGCCAGCAGCTCCGGGACTAGCGGTGACAATGAGCAGTTCTTC	CASSSGTSGDNEQFF
TRBV18	.	TRBJ1-2	.	TGTGCCAGCTCACCACCGGGGGGAGAATATGGCTACACCTTC	CASSPPGGEYGYTF
TRBV5-1	.	TRBJ2-2	TRBD2	TGCGCCAGCAGCCTCACTAGCGGAGCCAACACCGGGGAGCTGTTTTTT	CASSLTSGANTGELFF
TRBV2	once	TRBJ2-7	TRBD1	TGTGCCAGCAGTCGGGACAGGGGGCACGAGCAGTACTTC	CASSRDRGHEQYF
TRBV4-3	.	TRBJ2-7	TRBD2	TGCGCCAGCAGCGAGACTAGCGGGAGAAGAAACGAGCAGTACTTC	CASSETSGRRNEQYF
TRBV7-9	once	TRBJ1-4	.	TGTGCCAGCAGCCCCGCACGGGTGGACAAACTGTTTTTT	CASSPARVDKLFF
TRBV27	.	TRBJ1-2	.	TGTGCCAGCAGGTGGACAGCTAACTATGGCTACACCTTC	CASRWTANYGYTF
TRBV7-3	.	TRBJ1-1	.	TGTGCCAGCAGCTCGGGACTTCTGAACACTGAAGCTTTCTTT	CASSSGLLNTEAFF
TRBV29-1	.	TRBJ2-7	TRBD2	TGCAGCGTAACGAAGACTAGCGGACTCTCCTACGAGCAGTACTTC	CSVTKTSGLSYEQYF
TRBV10-3	.	TRBJ2-7	.	TGTGCCATCTCAAATTACGCGGGTAGCTCCTACGAGCAGTACTTC	CAISNYAGSSYEQYF
TRBV19	.	TRBJ1-5	TRBD1	TGTGCCAGTCAGACCGGGACAGTCAGTCAGCCCCAGCATTTT	CASQTGTVSQPQHF
TRBV3-1/TRBV3-2	.	TRBJ1-2	TRBD1	TGTGCCAGCAGCCTGGGACAGGGGGGCTACACCTTC	CASSLGQGGYTF
TRBV19	once	TRBJ2-5	.	TGTGCCAGTAGTTTCAGACCGGGCCCTTTAGGGGAGACCCAGTACTTC	CASSFRPGPLGETQYF
TRBV6-5	.	TRBJ1-1	.	TGTGCCAGCAGTTACGCGCCCCGGGGAGACACTGAAGCTTTCTTT	CASSYAPRGDTEAFF
TRBV2	.	TRBJ2-1	TRBD2	TGTGCCAGCAGCATAAACCGCCTAGCGGGGTCCTACAATGAGCAGTTCTTC	CASSINRLAGSYNEQFF
TRBV4-1	once	TRBJ1-4	.	TGCGCCAGCAGCCAGGGAAGGGATCAGGAAAAACTGTTTTTT	CASSQGRDQEKLFF
TRBV3-1/TRBV3-2	.	TRBJ2-2	TRBD2	TGTGCCAGCAGTCAGCGGTCTAGCGGGAGAGTCGGGGAGCTGTTTTTT	CASSQRSSGRVGELFF
TRBV5-1	.	TRBJ1-4	TRBD1	TGCGCCAGCAGCGTAAGACAGGGCATAGCTGAAAAACTGTTTTTT	CASSVRQGIAEKLFF
TRBV11-3	once	TRBJ1-1	.	TGTGCCAGCAGCTTAGAGTCGCATACTGAAGCTTTCTTT	CASSLESHTEAFF
TRBV7-2	.	TRBJ2-6	.	TGTGCCAGCAGCATACAGGGCGCCCTTCCCTCTGGGGCCAACGTCCTGACTTTC	CASSIQGALPSGANVLTF
TRBV7-9	once	TRBJ2-7	.	TGTGCCAGCAGCGCCCCCCAGGGATACGAGCAGTACTTC	CASSAPQGYEQYF
TRBV5-1	.	TRBJ2-7	TRBD2	TGCGCCAGCAGCTGGGCGCGGGGGGGTGCCTACGAGCAGTACTTC	CASSWARGGAYEQYF
TRBV4-3	.	TRBJ1-6	.	TGCGCCAGCAGCCAGGCGGACAGCCCGCCCCTCCACTTT	CASSQADSPPLHF